The 8 T cell receptor beta chains in this list originate from one sample, sequenced in a study of cytomegalovirus exposure and HLA in healthy donors. Both 60 Vbeta primers and 13 Jbeta primers went into the PCR. Method: immunoSEQ multiplex PCR; TCRdb's copy keeps in-frame clones and lacks some. This sample has around 99,000 clones, with around 76% found just once. Sequenced: PBMCs. The receptor source for this set is a man aged 18-30 years in good health and CMV-seronegative.

The gene calls are TRBV10-1 and TRBJ2-7, with D possibly being TRBD1 (6 bases). Deletions cut 8 bases from V and 2 bases from J, with 10 bases between. The germline V gene encodes CDR1 WNHNN and CDR2 SYGVQD (reference sequence). This CDR3 region has 12 residues. CDR3 bases: TGCGCCAGCTCGGGGACAACCTACGAGCAGTACTTC. Its protein is CASSGTTYEQYF.

The rearrangement links TRBV6-4 to TRBJ2-7; 7 positions match TRBD1. Germline V gene lookup returns CDR1 MRHNA and CDR2 SNTAGT. Germline trimming cut 2 bases from V and 1 base from J; bases unmatched to any gene: 14. The CDR3 loop spans 18 amino acids. CDR3 loop: CASSDLQGKGATSYEQYF. CDR3 coding DNA: TGTGCCAGCAGTGACCTCCAAGGTAAGGGGGCGACGTCCTACGAGCAGTACTTC.

The chain joins TRBV11-3 to TRBJ2-2; 7 bases fit TRBD2. The CDR3 sequence is 15 residues long. Germline assignment: CDR1 SGHNT and CDR2 YENEEA. V dropped 5 bases and J dropped 4; count of bases not matched to a gene: 7. CDR3 residues: CASSPGGRGTGELFF. The CDR3, as DNA: TGTGCCAGCAGCCCGGGGGGAAGAGGCACCGGGGAGCTGTTTTTT.

The gene calls are TRBV12-1 and TRBJ2-6; TRBD1 is taken as the D call from the table, unchecked against the DNA. TRBV12-1 is deemed a pseudogene. The CDR3 has 18 amino acids. CDR3 residues: CASSLRGQGVKGANVLTF. The CDR3 bases are TGTGCCAGCAGCCTGAGAGGTCAGGGGGTCAAGGGGGCCAACGTCCTGACTTTC.

The rearrangement uses TRBV15 and TRBJ2-3, with 10 bases identical to TRBD2. Germline V gene sequence: CDR1 LNHNV, CDR2 YYDKDF (reference sequence). V lost 5 bases, J lost 4 bases, and 6 bases stayed unmatched. The length of the CDR3 is 15 residues. CDR3 bases: TGTGCCACCAGCGGATCTAGCGGGGGCCCAGATACGCAGTATTTT. Amino acids: CATSGSSGGPDTQYF.

V and J are TRBV18 and TRBJ1-6; 7 positions agree with TRBD1. This CDR3 region has 14 residues. Germline-derived CDR1 and CDR2 are KGHSH and LQKENI. With V trimmed by 5 bases and J by 5 bases, 3 bases remained unmatched. In DNA, the CDR3 is TGTGCCAGCTCAACGGACAGGAATAATTCACCCCTCCACTTT. Translated: CASSTDRNNSPLHF.

The chain recombines TRBV7-3 with TRBJ2-1; tentative D call: TRBD2 (6 bases). The CDR3 runs to 15 residues. V shed 3 bases and J shed 3 bases, with 12 bases lying between them. CDR1 and CDR2 from the germline V gene are SGHTA and FQGTGA. The CDR3 loop reads CASSLGGGVYNEQFF. The CDR3 coding sequence is TGTGCCAGCAGCTTGGGGGGTGGGGTCTACAATGAGCAGTTCTTC.

The rearrangement uses TRBV5-4 and TRBJ2-1, with TRBD1 identical over 7 bases. This CDR3 is 15 amino acids long. The J segment lost 1 base and the V segment lost 0 bases, leaving 1 base of the junction unmatched. Germline V gene sequence: CDR1 SGHNT, CDR2 YYREEE (reference sequence). The CDR3, as DNA: TGTGCCAGCAGCTTGGAACAGGGGTCCTACAATGAGCAGTTCTTC. Encoded protein: CASSLEQGSYNEQFF.